This T cell receptor (beta chain) was documented in a study of cytomegalovirus exposure and HLA in healthy donors. Study-level results: Highest at DRB1 and lowest at HLA-C, TCR association rates differed among HLA loci in a later analysis. The study carried out a later analysis of TCR beta sequences. It associated around 17,000 of them with specific HLA alleles at a false discovery rate of 0.05. Through in vitro validation, three CMV-associated chains were shown to be specific for CMV antigens.

Worth noting for this clone: Its cognate antigen is unknown.

Germline CDR1 reads SGHRS; CDR2 reads YFSETQ. Trimming shortened V by 5 bases and J by 3 bases, and 8 bases separated the two germline ends. CDR3 length: 13 amino acids. It was with 60 Vbeta and 13 Jbeta primers that the PCR ran. The data were produced by immunoSEQ multiplex PCR, yet TCRdb's version contains in-frame clones alone and is incomplete. Among 120,000 or so clones listed, approximately 72% were seen once. The chain employs TRBV5-1 and TRBJ2-2; D is undetermined. This receptor was obtained from a woman aged 45-60 years in good health and CMV-seropositive. The sample taken for sequencing was PBMCs. The CDR3 DNA follows: TGCGCCAGCAGGTGGTCGGACACCGGGGAGCTGTTTTTT. It codes for CASRWSDTGELFF.